A selection of T cell receptor beta chains follows, all from one sample in a study of human T cells and chemical hapten exposure. TCRdb recomputed calls from the RACE reads with MiXCR, one row per CDR3 protein. The sample lists 150,000 to 200,000 distinct CDR3 sequences; roughly 15% were seen once. Specimen: whole blood, collected in connection with sensitization to the hapten diphenylcyclopropenone (DPC). Receptors were obtained from a woman in her twenties or thirties with alopecia areata. Some clones in this sample may be carry-over from other donors' samples. Both conserved end residues are part of each CDR3. D genes are given only for firm matches. Some rows mark clone size as missing; the rest say once, few, many or name a class of expanded clone.

TRBJ2-1	TRBV9	TRBD2	many	TGTGCCAGCAGCGTAGCTACAAGGGGAGGGTCCGGCAGTGAGCAGTTCTTC	CASSVATRGGSGSEQFF
TRBJ2-2	TRBV2	TRBD2	-	TGTGCCAGCAGACAAGGACTAGCGGGGGTTATCGGGGAGCTGTTTTTT	CASRQGLAGVIGELFF
TRBJ2-3	TRBV4-3	TRBD1	-	TGCGCCAGCAGCCAAGATCAGACAGGGGACACAGATACGCAGTATTTT	CASSQDQTGDTDTQYF
TRBJ1-1	TRBV4-1	-	few	TGCGCCAGCAGCGGGGAGATGAACACTGAAGCTTTCTTT	CASSGEMNTEAFF
TRBJ2-3	TRBV5-6	-	few	TGTGCCAGCAGCCGGACCGGGGGAGATACGCAGTATTTT	CASSRTGGDTQYF
TRBJ1-1	TRBV30	-	few	TGTGCCTGGAGACGGAACACTGAAGCTTTCTTT	CAWRRNTEAFF
TRBJ2-3	TRBV3-1	TRBD2	-	TGTGCCAGCAGCCTGCGGACTAGCGGGAGGGCGGGTACAGATACGCAGTATTTT	CASSLRTSGRAGTDTQYF
TRBJ2-7	TRBV7-7	TRBD2	many	TGTGCCAGCAGCTTAGAAGCGACTAGCGGCGAGCAGTACTTC	CASSLEATSGEQYF
TRBJ2-2	TRBV7-2	-	-	TGTGCCAGCAGCTTAAGGTCTGGGGAGCTGTTTTTT	CASSLRSGELFF
TRBJ2-7	TRBV6-2/TRBV6-3	-	-	TGTGCCAGCAGCTTCGGCAGGGACTACGAGCAGTACTTC	CASSFGRDYEQYF
TRBJ2-7	TRBV6-2/TRBV6-3	-	few	TGTGCCAGCAGATACTCGGACGTTTCCTACGAGCAGTACTTC	CASRYSDVSYEQYF
TRBJ1-6	TRBV5-1	-	-	TGCGCCAGCAGCTCTGACGGATACGATTCACCCCTCCACTTT	CASSSDGYDSPLHF
TRBJ1-1	TRBV18	TRBD1	many	TGTGCCAGCTCACCTTACCAGGGGGCCGGCACTGAAGCTTTCTTT	CASSPYQGAGTEAFF
TRBJ2-3	TRBV6-6	TRBD2	-	TGTGCCAGCAGTCCCGTACGGCTAGCGGGGGTCCCAGGGCGTACAGATACGCAGTATTTT	CASSPVRLAGVPGRTDTQYF
TRBJ2-3	TRBV29-1	-	few	TGCAGCGTTGTTTATAGCACAGATACGCAGTATTTT	CSVVYSTDTQYF
TRBJ2-1	TRBV28	-	-	TGTGCCAGCAGTTCTGGGACGATGGATGAGCAGTTCTTC	CASSSGTMDEQFF
TRBJ1-1	TRBV29-1	-	few	TGCAGCGTTTCGCCACGCCTTAACACTGAAGCTTTCTTT	CSVSPRLNTEAFF
TRBJ2-1	TRBV6-2/TRBV6-3	-	few	TGTGCCAGCAGTTACTTTGAGGTGCAGTTCTTC	CASSYFEVQFF
TRBJ1-3	TRBV2	-	-	TGTGCCAGCAGTGACTGGGGGCCATCCGGAAACACCATATATTTT	CASSDWGPSGNTIYF
TRBJ2-1	TRBV20-1	-	many	TGCAGTGCTAGAGGGTCCTTTACACCACCCCACTACAATGAGCAGTTCTTC	CSARGSFTPPHYNEQFF
TRBJ1-5	TRBV29-1	-	-	TGCAGCGTTGTACCAGGGACGGCCCATAGCAATCAGCCCCAGCATTTT	CSVVPGTAHSNQPQHF
TRBJ1-3	TRBV5-1	-	few	TGCGCCAGCAGCTTGGTAGCCGGCTCAGCTGGAAACACCATATATTTT	CASSLVAGSAGNTIYF
TRBJ1-5	TRBV7-2	-	-	TGTGCCAGCAGCTTACAAGGGAGGAACAATCAGCCCCAGCATTTT	CASSLQGRNNQPQHF
TRBJ2-3	TRBV19	TRBD2	few	TGTGCCAGTAGTCTGCGGGAGGGCTCAGATACGCAGTATTTT	CASSLREGSDTQYF
TRBJ2-2	TRBV5-1	TRBD2	-	TGCGCCAGCAGCTTGGGGCTAGCGGGAGTAGTGGAGCTGTTTTTT	CASSLGLAGVVELFF
TRBJ2-3	TRBV30	-	-	TGTGCCTGGACAACTAGCACAGATACGCAGTATTTT	CAWTTSTDTQYF
TRBJ2-7	TRBV20-1	TRBD2	few	TGCAGTACCTTTAGCGGGAGGTACGAGCAGTACTTC	CSTFSGRYEQYF
TRBJ2-3	TRBV24-1	-	-	TGTGCCACCGGGGGGCTGACAGATACGCATTATTTT	CATGGLTDTHYF
TRBJ1-6	TRBV6-2/TRBV6-3	TRBD1	-	TGTGCCAGCACGAAGCGGACCGGGACAGGGATTAATTCACCCCTCCACTTT	CASTKRTGTGINSPLHF
TRBJ2-7	TRBV15	-	-	TGTGCCACCAGCAGAGAGGTTTACCGGGAGCAGTACTTC	CATSREVYREQYF